This T cell receptor (beta chain) was captured in a study of memory B cells and T cells in multiple sclerosis. Study-level points and caveats: Normalization was needed because clone-set size differences affected shared clonotype counts.

Assay used: immunoSEQ multiplex PCR; TCRdb lists only in-frame clones, some missing. The repertoire holds over 35,000 clones, with over 75% as singletons. This clone was counted only a few times. Antigen: not known. CFSE-dim autoproliferating and CFSE-high non-proliferating T cells from unstimulated culture were sequenced separately. Some 50 million CFSE-labeled PBMCs were cultured 7 to 8 days unstimulated, then replicate wells were pooled. CFSE at roughly 0.54 uM labeled the PBMCs, which were then cultured unstimulated. Germline lookup yields CDR1 SGDLS and CDR2 YYNGEE. Trimming took off 3 bases at V and 8 bases at J, with 20 bases between the two ends. The length of the CDR3 is 15 residues.

This chain links TRBV9 with TRBJ1-2; no firm D call. This receptor was obtained from a human donor with multiple sclerosis. Sequencing was carried out using PBMCs from blood kept in culture. As DNA, the CDR3 is TGTGCCAGCAGCGCGAGATCAACCGGGCACGGGGGCTACACCTTC. Translated, it gives CASSARSTGHGGYTF.